The sequence of this TCR beta chain was determined in a study of Ad26.COV2.S vaccination and SARS-CoV-2 variants. Study as a whole: Within the COV1001 Ad26.COV2.S trial arm, the donor was enrolled.

Data came from immunoSEQ multiplex PCR; TCRdb stores just in-frame clones and leaves some out. Of about 280,000 clones listed, around 87% are singletons. Treatment specified: around 19 received Ad26.COV2.S at low or high dose, single or two shots; a few received placebo; per-sample allocation not given. Sampling took place 63 days after the first vaccine or placebo injection. Donation came from an adult in Boston who was aged 18-55 years. The CDR3 contains 14 residues. From germline, CDR1 is LNHDA and CDR2 SQIVND (reference sequence). V lost 6 bases and J 4 bases, leaving 13 bases between the germline ends. This clone was seen a handful of times.

The TCR was taken from a person between 18 and 65 years old who received the Ad26.COV2.S COVID-19 vaccine or a placebo. The gene calls are TRBV19 and TRBJ1-3; perhaps TRBD1 as D (5 bases). The sample in question was peripheral blood, obtained in a trial of Ad26.COV2.S vaccine versus placebo. This CDR3 is CASRAGTGGNTIYF. The CDR3 coding sequence is TGTGCCAGTAGAGCCGGGACGGGAGGAAACACCATATATTTT.